Below, one T cell receptor beta chain is given with its context. The germline V gene encodes CDR1 MGHRA and CDR2 YSYEKL. V gave up 0 bases and J gave up 1 base, with 7 bases separating them. The CDR3 has 15 amino acids. These data belong to a study of T-cell memory formation after mild COVID-19. Across the whole study: Largely, TCR clusters stayed within a single donor.

Amplification by 5'RACE using constant-segment primers produced TCR alpha and TCR beta cDNA libraries that carried sample barcodes and UMIs. One entry per CDR3 protein, called by TCRdb with MiXCR from the 5' RACE reads. In the table there are roughly 500,000 distinct CDR3 sequences, 20% of which are singletons. J is TRBJ1-3 and V is TRBV4-1, with unresolved D. The receptor was derived from an adult woman who had mild COVID-19 (a few samples of this study predate the infection). Cell type and time point are not known. What was sequenced was PBMCs or a T cell subset sorted from them (not recorded which). The CDR3 protein is CASSQDRHSGNTIYF. The CDR3 DNA reads TGCGCCAGCAGCCAAGATAGACATTCTGGAAACACCATATATTTT.